This TCR beta chain stems from a study of blood T cell repertoires in COVID-19. Background on the study: Material from acute and convalescent COVID-19 was sourced from the United States, Italy and Spain. PBMCs, B-cell-depleted T cells, or T cells provided the cDNA or gDNA that made up the material.

In the source study's methods: How many nucleated cells were present was estimated from reference gene primer amplification. Data came from immunoSEQ multiplex PCR; TCRdb stores just in-frame clones and leaves some out. V, J and clone size derive from that table, while D and trimming were established from the DNA sequence. The sample shows more than 100,000 clones, 60% to 85% of them seen only once. This clone was counted only a few times. From germline, CDR1 is MNHEY and CDR2 SMNVEV (reference sequence). The CDR3 sequence is 15 residues long. V gave up 0 bases and J gave up 2 bases, with 10 bases separating them.

What was sequenced was peripheral blood. The chain links TRBV27 to TRBJ1-2, with D hard to call. The clonotype comes from a man in his 70s with acute or convalescent COVID-19. The CDR3 is CASSLSVQPNYGYTF. The CDR3 nucleotides are TGTGCCAGCAGTTTATCCGTACAGCCGAACTATGGCTACACCTTC.